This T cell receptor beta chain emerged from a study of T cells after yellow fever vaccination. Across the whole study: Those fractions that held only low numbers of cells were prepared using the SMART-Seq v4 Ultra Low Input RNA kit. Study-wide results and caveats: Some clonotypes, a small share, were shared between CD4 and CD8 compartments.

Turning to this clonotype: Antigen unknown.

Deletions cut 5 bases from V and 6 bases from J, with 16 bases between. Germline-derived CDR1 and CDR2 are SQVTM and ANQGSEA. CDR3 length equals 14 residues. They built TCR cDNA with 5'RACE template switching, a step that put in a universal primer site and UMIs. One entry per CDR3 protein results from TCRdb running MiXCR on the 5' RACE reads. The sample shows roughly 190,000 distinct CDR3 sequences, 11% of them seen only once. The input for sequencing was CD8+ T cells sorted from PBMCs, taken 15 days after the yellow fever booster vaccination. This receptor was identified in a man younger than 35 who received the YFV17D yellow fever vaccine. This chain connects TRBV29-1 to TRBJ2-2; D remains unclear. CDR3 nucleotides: TGCAGCGTTCGGTGGGTTCAGTCCCCCGGGGAGCTGTTTTTT. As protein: CSVRWVQSPGELFF.